Following are 9 T cell receptor beta chains from one sample sequenced in a study of CD8+CD57+ T cells in acquired aplastic anemia. For CDR3 and TCR beta VDJ profiling, genomic DNA was the template used. TCRdb re-called the reads with MiXCR, one entry per CDR3 protein. The sample lists hundreds of thousands of distinct CDR3 sequences, roughly 64% occurring once. Sample: sorted CD4+, CD8+, or CD8+CD57+ T cells (not recorded which) from PBMCs. These receptors were taken from a human donor in good health, serving as a control.

This clonotype has a single count. Lacking the conserved final phenylalanine or tryptophan, this CDR3 likely reflects a read error. The DNA is left out, because the CDR3 cannot be placed on it with certainty; the CDR3 is given as TCRdb lists it. This chain connects TRBV10-3 to TRBJ2-5. The germline V gene encodes CDR1 ENHRY and CDR2 SYGVKD. The CDR3 is 16 amino acids long, termini counted. This CDR3 reads CAISESSRNYGYTFGS.

The V and J genes are TRBV10-3 and TRBJ2-7, with D possibly being TRBD1 or TRBD2 (6 bases each). CDR3 size: 15 residues. Trimming left V 10 bases short and J 0 bases short, with 19 bases between. Looked up from germline, CDR1 is ENHRY and CDR2 is SYGVKD. In nucleotides, the CDR3 is TGTGCCAGCAGCCCCGGGGGCGGGTACTCCTACGAGCAGTACTTC. Protein: CASSPGGGYSYEQYF.

Turning to this clonotype: An end of the junction does not agree with germline; a read error may underlie this. The rearrangement joins TRBV7-2 to TRBJ2-3, with D unclear. This CDR3 has 14 amino acids. Germline CDR1 reads SGHTA; CDR2 reads FQGNSA. The CDR3 here is CASSLCVQINQPQF. The CDR3 DNA reads as TGTGCCAGCAGCTTGTGTGTACAGATCAATCAGCCGCAGTTT. Full variable domain (remainder filled in from reference TRBV7-2 and TRBJ2-3): GAGVSQSPSNKVTEKGKDVELRCDPISGHTALYWYRQSLGQGLEFLIYFQGNSAPDKSGLPSDRFSAERTGGSVSTLTIQRTQQEDSAVYLCASSLCVQINQPQFGPGTRLTVL.

This chain uses TRBV7-2 with TRBJ2-1; weak D call: TRBD1 (6 bases). The CDR3 runs 14 residues. Germline V gene data show CDR1 as SGHTA and CDR2 as FQGNSA. V was shortened by 4 bases and J by 8 bases, with 15 bases between the two germline ends. CDR3: CASSSSQGWDEQFF. As DNA, the CDR3 is TGTGCCAGCAGCTCATCACAGGGCTGGGATGAGCAGTTCTTC.

The V and J genes are TRBV20-1 and TRBJ2-5; either TRBD1 or TRBD2 may fit D (5 bases each). The CDR3 has 14 residues. Germline V gene sequence: CDR1 DFQATT, CDR2 SNEGSKA (reference sequence). V shed 1 base and J shed 2 bases, with 11 bases lying between them. The CDR3 DNA reads as TGCAGTGCTAGAGGGGACGGACGACAAGAGACCCAGTACTTC. Translation gives CSARGDGRQETQYF.

This clonotype turned up a few times. CDR3 protein: CASSSNGNSPLHF. CDR3 DNA sequence: TGTGCCAGCAGCTCAAACGGGAATTCACCCCTCCACTTT. The genes are TRBV12-3 or TRBV12-4 and TRBJ1-6; D is unresolved. Trimming took off 6 bases at V and 7 bases at J, with 10 bases between the two ends. The CDR3 has 13 amino acids.

V usage is TRBV5-1 and J usage is TRBJ2-6; 8 nucleotides agree with TRBD2. The CDR3 consists of 15 residues. The V gene end was trimmed by 1 base and the J gene end by 8 bases; junction bases not matched to a gene: 5. Germline V gene sequence: CDR1 SGHRS, CDR2 YFSETQ. The CDR3 nucleotides read TGCGCCAGCAGCTTGCGCGGGGGGAACACCAACGTCCTGACTTTC. Translation gives CASSLRGGNTNVLTF.

This clonotype was counted between two and nine times. The V and J genes are TRBV19 and TRBJ2-5, with D tentatively TRBD1 (5 bases). This CDR3 is built from 13 residues. V lost 9 bases and J lost 5, with 16 bases in between. CDR1 is LNHDA, CDR2 SQIVND, per germline (reference sequence). The CDR3: CASSRQLAETQYF. CDR3 nucleotide sequence: TGTGCCAGCAGTCGACAGCTTGCGGAGACCCAGTACTTC.

Note on this clonotype: This CDR3 fails to terminate in the conserved phenylalanine or tryptophan, so it likely reflects a read error. The DNA is omitted, as the CDR3 cannot be located on it reliably, and the CDR3 follows TCRdb's listing. The chain links TRBV7-2 to TRBJ2-5; the table's D call, TRBD1, was not checked against the DNA. The germline gives CDR1 SGHTA, CDR2 FQGNSA. The CDR3 is 13 residues long, ends included. CDR3 sequence reads: CASSECQGEGGYT.